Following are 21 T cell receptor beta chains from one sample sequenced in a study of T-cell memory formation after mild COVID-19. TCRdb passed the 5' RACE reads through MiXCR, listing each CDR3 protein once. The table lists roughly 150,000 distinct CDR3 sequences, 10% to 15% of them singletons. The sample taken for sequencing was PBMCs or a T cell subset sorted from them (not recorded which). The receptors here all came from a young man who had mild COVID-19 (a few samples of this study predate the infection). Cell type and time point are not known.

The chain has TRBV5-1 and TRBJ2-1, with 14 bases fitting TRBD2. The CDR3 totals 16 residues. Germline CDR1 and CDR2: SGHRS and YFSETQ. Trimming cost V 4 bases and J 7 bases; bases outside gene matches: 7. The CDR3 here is CASSLTSGGVGNEQFF. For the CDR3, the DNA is TGCGCCAGCAGCCTGACTAGCGGGGGGGTAGGAAATGAGCAGTTCTTC. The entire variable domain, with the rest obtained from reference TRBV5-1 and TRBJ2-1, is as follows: KAGVTQTPRYLIKTRGQQVTLSCSPISGHRSVSWYQQTPGQGLQFLFEYFSETQRNKGNFPGRFSGRQFSNSRSEMNVSTLELGDSALYLCASSLTSGGVGNEQFFGPGTRLTVL.

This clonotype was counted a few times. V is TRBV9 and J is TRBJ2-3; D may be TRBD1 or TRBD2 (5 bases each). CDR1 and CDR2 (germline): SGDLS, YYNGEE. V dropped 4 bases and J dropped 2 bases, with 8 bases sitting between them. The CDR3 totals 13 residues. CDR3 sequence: CASSRDHTDTQYF. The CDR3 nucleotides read TGTGCCAGCAGCCGGGACCACACAGATACGCAGTATTTT.

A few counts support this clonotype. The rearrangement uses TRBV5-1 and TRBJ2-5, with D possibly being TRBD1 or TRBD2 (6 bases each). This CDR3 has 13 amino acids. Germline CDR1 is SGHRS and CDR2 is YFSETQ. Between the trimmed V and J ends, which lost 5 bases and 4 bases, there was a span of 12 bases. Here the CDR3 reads CASRRDTRETQYF. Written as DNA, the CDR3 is TGCGCCAGCAGGCGGGACACCCGAGAGACCCAGTACTTC.

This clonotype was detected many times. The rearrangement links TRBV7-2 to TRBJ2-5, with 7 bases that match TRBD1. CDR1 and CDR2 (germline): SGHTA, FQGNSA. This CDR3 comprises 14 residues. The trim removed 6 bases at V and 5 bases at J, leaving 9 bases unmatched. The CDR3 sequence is CASRPGDRWETQYF. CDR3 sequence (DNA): TGTGCCAGCAGGCCCGGGGACAGATGGGAGACCCAGTACTTC. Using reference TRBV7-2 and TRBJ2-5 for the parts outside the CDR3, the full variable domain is GAGVSQSPSNKVTEKGKDVELRCDPISGHTALYWYRQSLGQGLEFLIYFQGNSAPDKSGLPSDRFSAERTGGSVSTLTIQRTQQEDSAVYLCASRPGDRWETQYFGPGTRLLVL.

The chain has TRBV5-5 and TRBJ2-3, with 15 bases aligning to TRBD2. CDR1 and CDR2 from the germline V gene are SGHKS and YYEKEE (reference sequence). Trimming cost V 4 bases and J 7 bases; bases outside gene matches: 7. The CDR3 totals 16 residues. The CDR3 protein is CASSTGTSGGYNTQYF. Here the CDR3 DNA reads TGTGCCAGCAGCACCGGGACTAGCGGGGGGTATAATACGCAGTATTTT.

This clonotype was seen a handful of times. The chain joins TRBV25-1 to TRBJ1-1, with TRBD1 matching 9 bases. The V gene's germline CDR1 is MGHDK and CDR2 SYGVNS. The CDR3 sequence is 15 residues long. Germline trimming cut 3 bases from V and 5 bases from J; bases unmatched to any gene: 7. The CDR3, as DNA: TGTGCCAGCAGTGACTCAAGGACAGGGGCGACTGAAGCTTTCTTT. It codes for CASSDSRTGATEAFF.

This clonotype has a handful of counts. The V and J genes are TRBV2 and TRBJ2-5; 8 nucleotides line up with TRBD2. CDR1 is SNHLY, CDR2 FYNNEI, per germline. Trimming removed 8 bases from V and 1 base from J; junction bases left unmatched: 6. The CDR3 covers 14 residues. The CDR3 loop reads CASLERGFQETQYF. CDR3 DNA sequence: TGTGCCAGCCTGGAGCGGGGGTTCCAAGAGACCCAGTACTTC.

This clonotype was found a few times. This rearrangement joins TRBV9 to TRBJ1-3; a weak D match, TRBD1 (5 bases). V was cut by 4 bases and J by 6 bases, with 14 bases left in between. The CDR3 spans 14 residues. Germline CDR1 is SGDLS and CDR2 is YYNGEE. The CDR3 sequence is CASSLRSQENTIYF. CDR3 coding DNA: TGTGCCAGCAGCCTCAGATCACAGGAAAACACCATATATTTT.

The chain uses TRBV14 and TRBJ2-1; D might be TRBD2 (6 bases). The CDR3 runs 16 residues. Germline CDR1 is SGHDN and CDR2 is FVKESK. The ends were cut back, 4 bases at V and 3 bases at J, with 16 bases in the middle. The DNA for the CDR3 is TGTGCCAGCAGCCTCCTAGGGACTGGTGTCTACAATGAGCAGTTCTTC. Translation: CASSLLGTGVYNEQFF.

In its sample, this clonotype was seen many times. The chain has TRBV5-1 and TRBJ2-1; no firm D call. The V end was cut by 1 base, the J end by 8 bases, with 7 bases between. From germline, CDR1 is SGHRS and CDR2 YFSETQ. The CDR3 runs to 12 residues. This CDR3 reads CASSLSLDEQFF. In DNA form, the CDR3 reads TGCGCCAGCAGCTTGTCACTTGATGAGCAGTTCTTC.

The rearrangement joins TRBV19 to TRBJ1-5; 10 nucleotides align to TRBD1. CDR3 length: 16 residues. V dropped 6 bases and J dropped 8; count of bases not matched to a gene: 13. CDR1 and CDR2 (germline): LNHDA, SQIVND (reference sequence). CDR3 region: CASRPGQGTLREPQHF. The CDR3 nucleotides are TGTGCCAGTAGACCGGGACAGGGGACTTTAAGGGAGCCCCAGCATTTT.

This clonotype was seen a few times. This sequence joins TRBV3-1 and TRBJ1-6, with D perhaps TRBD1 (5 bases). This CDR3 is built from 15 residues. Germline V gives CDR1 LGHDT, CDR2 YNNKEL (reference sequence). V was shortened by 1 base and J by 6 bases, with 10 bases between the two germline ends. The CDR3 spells CASSQGRGANSPLHF. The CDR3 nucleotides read TGTGCCAGCAGCCAAGGGAGGGGCGCTAATTCACCCCTCCACTTT.

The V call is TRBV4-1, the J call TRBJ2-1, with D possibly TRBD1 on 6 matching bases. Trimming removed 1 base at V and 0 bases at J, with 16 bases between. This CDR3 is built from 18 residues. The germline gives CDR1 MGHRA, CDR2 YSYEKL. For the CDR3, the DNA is TGCGCCAGCAGCCAAGGGCTTACAGGGAAAGGCTCCTACAATGAGCAGTTCTTC. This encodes CASSQGLTGKGSYNEQFF.

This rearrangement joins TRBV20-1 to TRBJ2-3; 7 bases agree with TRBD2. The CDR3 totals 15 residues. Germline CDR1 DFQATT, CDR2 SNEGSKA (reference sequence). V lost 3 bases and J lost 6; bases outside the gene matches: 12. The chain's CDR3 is CSASRGGGDLDTQYF. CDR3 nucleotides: TGCAGTGCTAGCCGCGGGGGAGGGGATTTGGATACGCAGTATTTT.

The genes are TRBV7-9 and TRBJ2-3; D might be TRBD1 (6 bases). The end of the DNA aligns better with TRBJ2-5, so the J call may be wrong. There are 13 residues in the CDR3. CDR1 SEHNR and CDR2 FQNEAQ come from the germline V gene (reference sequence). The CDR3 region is CASSFWGRETQYF. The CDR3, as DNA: TGTGCCAGCAGCTTTTGGGGGCGGGAGACCCAGTACTTC.

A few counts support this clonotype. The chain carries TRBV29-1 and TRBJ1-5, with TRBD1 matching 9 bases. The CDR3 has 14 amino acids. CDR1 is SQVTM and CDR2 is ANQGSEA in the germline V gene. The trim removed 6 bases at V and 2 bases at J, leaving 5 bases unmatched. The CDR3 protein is CSVEGQGGNQPQHF. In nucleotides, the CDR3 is TGCAGCGTGGAGGGACAGGGCGGCAATCAGCCCCAGCATTTT.

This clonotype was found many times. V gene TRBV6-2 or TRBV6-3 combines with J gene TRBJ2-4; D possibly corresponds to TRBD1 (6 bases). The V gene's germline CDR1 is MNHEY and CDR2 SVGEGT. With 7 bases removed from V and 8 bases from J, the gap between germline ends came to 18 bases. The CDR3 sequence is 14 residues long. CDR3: CASTWDTWADIQYF. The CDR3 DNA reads TGTGCCAGCACTTGGGACACCTGGGCGGACATTCAGTACTTC.

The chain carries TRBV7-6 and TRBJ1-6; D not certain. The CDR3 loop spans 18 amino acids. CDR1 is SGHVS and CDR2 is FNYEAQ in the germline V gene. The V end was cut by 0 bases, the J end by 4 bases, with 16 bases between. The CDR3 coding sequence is TGTGCCAGCAGCTTAGCGGGATTGACACGAGGGTATAATTCACCCCTCCACTTT. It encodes CASSLAGLTRGYNSPLHF. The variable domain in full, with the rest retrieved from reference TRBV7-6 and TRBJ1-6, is GAGVSQSPRYKVTKRGQDVALRCDPISGHVSLYWYRQALGQGPEFLTYFNYEAQQDKSGLPNDRFSAERPEGSISTLTIQRTEQRDSAMYRCASSLAGLTRGYNSPLHFGNGTRLTVT.

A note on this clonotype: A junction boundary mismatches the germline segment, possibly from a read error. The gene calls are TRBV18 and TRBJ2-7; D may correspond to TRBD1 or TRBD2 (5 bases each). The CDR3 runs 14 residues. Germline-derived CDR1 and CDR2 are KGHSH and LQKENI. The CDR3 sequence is CASSPRDRSSEQYF. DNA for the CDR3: TGTGCCAGCTCACCACGGGACCGTTCCTCCGAGCAGTACTTC. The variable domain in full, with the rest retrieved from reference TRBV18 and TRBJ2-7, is NAGVMQNPRHLVRRRGQEARLRCSPMKGHSHVYWYRQLPEEGLKFMVYLQKENIIDESGMPKERFSAEFPKEGPSILRIQQVVRGDSAAYFCASSPRDRSSEQYFGPGTRLTVT.

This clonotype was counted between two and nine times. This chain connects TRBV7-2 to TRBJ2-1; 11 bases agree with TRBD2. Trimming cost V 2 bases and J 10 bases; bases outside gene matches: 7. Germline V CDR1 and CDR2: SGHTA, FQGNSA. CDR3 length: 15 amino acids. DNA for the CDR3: TGTGCCAGCAGCTTAAATAGACTAGCGGGGCAAGAGCAGTTCTTC. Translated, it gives CASSLNRLAGQEQFF.

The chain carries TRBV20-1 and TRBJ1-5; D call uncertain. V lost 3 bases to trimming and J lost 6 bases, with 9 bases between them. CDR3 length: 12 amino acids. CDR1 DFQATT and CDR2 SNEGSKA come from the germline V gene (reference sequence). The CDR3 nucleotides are TGCAGTGCTAGTCGATTATCTCAGCCCCAGCATTTT. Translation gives CSASRLSQPQHF.